These 5 T cell receptor beta chains originate from one sample sequenced in a study of control samples from healthy donors and cancer patients. Profiling relied on immunoSEQ multiplex PCR, and the TCRdb table lists in-frame clones only, not all of them. Among about 110,000 clones, around 88% were seen once, and the ten largest hold approximately 16%. Sequencing used blood. These receptors all stem from a woman aged 45-60 years in good health.

The V gene is TRBV30, the J gene TRBJ1-1; TRBD1 matches 7 bases. Germline values: CDR1 GTSNPN, CDR2 SVGIG (reference sequence). The CDR3 consists of 15 residues. The V gene end was trimmed by 6 bases and the J gene end by 7 bases; junction bases not matched to a gene: 17. The CDR3 region is CACRPGTVGYNEAFF. As DNA, the CDR3 is TGTGCCTGCCGCCCCGGGACAGTAGGGTACAATGAAGCTTTCTTT.

The chain is built from TRBV25-1 and TRBJ2-5; D is uncertain. V dropped 7 bases and J dropped 4 bases, with 10 bases sitting between them. The CDR3 has 12 residues. Germline CDR1 MGHDK, CDR2 SYGVNS. The CDR3 here is CASTSVSETQYF. DNA of the CDR3: TGTGCCAGCACCTCCGTTTCAGAGACCCAGTACTTC.

The rearrangement links TRBV6-4 to TRBJ1-2, with unresolved D. Germline V CDR1 and CDR2: MRHNA, SNTAGT. The CDR3 covers 16 residues. Deletions cut 6 bases from V and 2 bases from J, with 19 bases between. The CDR3: CASSDDYSWANYGYTF. In nucleotides, the CDR3 is TGTGCCAGCAGCGACGACTATTCATGGGCAAACTATGGCTACACCTTC.

J is TRBJ2-7 and V is TRBV5-1; TRBD2 aligns across 9 bases. Germline V gene data show CDR1 as SGHRS and CDR2 as YFSETQ. J was trimmed by 5 bases and V by 0 bases; bases with no gene match: 3. This CDR3 is 14 amino acids long. CDR3 loop: CASSLVAGVNEQYF. The CDR3 DNA reads as TGCGCCAGCAGCTTGGTAGCGGGGGTCAACGAGCAGTACTTC.

The rearrangement uses TRBV7-9 and TRBJ2-7, with 10 bases fitting TRBD1. The trim removed 4 bases at V and 7 bases at J, leaving 10 bases unmatched. Germline V gene lookup returns CDR1 SEHNR and CDR2 FQNEAQ (reference sequence). CDR3 length equals 15 residues. The CDR3 sequence: CASSSGTGEGREQYF. CDR3 bases: TGTGCCAGCAGCTCCGGGACAGGGGAGGGGAGGGAGCAGTACTTC.